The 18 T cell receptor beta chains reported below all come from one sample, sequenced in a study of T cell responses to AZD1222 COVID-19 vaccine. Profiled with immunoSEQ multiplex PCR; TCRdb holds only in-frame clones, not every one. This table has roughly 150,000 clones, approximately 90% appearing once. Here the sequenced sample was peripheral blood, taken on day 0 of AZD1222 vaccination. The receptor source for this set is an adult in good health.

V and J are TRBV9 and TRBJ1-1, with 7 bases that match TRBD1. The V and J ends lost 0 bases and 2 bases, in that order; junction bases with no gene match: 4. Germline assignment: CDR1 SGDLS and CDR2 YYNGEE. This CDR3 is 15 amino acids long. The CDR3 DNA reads TGTGCCAGCAGCGTAGGCCCAGGGGGAAACACTGAAGCTTTCTTT. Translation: CASSVGPGGNTEAFF.

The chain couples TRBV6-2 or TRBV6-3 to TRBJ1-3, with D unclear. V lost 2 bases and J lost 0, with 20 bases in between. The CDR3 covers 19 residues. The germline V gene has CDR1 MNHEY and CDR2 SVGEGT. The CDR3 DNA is TGTGCCAGCAGTTACCCAATTTCACAACGAAAAATCTCTGGAAACACCATATATTTT. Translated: CASSYPISQRKISGNTIYF.

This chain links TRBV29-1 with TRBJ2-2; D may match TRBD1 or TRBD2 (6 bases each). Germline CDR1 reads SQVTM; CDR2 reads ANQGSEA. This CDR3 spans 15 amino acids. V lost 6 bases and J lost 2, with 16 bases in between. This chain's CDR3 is CSVVIGGTNTGELFF. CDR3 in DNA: TGCAGCGTCGTAATAGGGGGGACTAACACCGGGGAGCTGTTTTTT.

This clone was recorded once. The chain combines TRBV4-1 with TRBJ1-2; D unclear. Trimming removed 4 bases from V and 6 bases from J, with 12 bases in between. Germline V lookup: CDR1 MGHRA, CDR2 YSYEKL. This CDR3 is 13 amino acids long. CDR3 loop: CASSPSLGHGYTF. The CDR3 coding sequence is TGCGCCAGCAGCCCCTCCCTCGGGCATGGCTACACCTTC.

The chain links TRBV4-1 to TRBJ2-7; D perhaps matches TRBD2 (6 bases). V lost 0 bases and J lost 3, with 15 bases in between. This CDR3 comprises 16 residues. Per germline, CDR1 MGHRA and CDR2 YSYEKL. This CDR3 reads CASSQDRAGIFYEQYF. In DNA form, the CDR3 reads TGCGCCAGCAGCCAAGATAGGGCGGGAATCTTCTACGAGCAGTACTTC.

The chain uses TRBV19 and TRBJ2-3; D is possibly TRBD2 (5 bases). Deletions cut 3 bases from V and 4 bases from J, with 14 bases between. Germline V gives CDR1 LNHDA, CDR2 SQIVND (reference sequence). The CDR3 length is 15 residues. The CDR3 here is CASSISSPQADTQYF. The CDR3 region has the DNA TGTGCCAGTAGTATCTCTAGCCCTCAGGCAGATACGCAGTATTTT.

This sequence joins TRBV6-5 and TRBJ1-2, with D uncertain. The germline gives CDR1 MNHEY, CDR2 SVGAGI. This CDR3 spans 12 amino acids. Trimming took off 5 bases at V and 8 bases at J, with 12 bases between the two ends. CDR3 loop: CASSPNLRGYTF. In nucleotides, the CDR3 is TGTGCCAGCAGTCCCAATCTTCGAGGCTACACCTTC.

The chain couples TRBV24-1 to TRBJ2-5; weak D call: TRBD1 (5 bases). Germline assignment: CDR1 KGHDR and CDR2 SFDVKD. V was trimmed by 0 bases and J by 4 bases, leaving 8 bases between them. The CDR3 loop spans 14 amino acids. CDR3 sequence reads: CATSDLGRGETQYF. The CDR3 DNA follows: TGTGCCACCAGTGATTTGGGTAGGGGAGAGACCCAGTACTTC.

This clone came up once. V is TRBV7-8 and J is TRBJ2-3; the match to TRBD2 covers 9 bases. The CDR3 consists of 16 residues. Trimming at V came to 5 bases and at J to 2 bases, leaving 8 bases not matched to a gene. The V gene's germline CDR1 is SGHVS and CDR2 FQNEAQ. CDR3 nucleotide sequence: TGTGCCAGCAGCAGACATAGCGGGAGCCCCACAGATACGCAGTATTTT. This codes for CASSRHSGSPTDTQYF.

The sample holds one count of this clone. CDR3 nucleotide sequence: TGTGCCAGTAGTCCTAGGACCAAACCTGAAGCTTTCTTT. Protein sequence: CASSPRTKPEAFF. The V gene is TRBV19, the J gene TRBJ1-1; D is unresolved. V lost 5 bases to trimming and J lost 6 bases, with 13 bases between them. Germline V lookup: CDR1 LNHDA, CDR2 SQIVND (reference sequence). The CDR3 runs 13 residues.

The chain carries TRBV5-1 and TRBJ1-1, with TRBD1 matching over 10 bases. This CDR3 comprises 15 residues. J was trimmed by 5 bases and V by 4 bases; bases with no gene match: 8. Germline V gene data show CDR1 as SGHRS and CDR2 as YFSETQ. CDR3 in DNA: TGCGCCAGCAGCCCCGTGGACAGGGGGGTGACTGAAGCTTTCTTT. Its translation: CASSPVDRGVTEAFF.

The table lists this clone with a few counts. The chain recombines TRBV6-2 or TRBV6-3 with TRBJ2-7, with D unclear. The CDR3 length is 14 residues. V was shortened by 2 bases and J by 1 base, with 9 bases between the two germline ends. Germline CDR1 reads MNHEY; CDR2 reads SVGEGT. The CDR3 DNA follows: TGTGCCAGCAGTTACCCGACTGAATCCTACGAGCAGTACTTC. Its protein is CASSYPTESYEQYF.

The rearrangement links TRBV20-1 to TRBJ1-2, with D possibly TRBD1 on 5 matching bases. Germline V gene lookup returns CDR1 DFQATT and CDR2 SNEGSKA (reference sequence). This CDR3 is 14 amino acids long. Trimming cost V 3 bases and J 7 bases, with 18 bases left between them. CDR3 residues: CSASEGRGTSGYTF. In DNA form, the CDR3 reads TGCAGTGCTAGTGAGGGGAGGGGAACGAGTGGCTACACCTTC.

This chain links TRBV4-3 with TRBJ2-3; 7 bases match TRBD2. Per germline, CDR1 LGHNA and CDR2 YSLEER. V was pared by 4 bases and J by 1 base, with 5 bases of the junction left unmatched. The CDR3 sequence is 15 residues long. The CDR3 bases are TGCGCCAGCAGCCGTAGCCGGGAGGGCACAGATACGCAGTATTTT. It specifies CASSRSREGTDTQYF.

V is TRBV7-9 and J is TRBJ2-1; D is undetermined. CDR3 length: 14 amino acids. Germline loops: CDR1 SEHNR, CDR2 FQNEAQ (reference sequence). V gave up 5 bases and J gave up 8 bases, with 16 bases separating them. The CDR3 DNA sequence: TGTGCCAGCAGCCCCTCTATGGGCCTTTATGAGCAGTTCTTC. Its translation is CASSPSMGLYEQFF.

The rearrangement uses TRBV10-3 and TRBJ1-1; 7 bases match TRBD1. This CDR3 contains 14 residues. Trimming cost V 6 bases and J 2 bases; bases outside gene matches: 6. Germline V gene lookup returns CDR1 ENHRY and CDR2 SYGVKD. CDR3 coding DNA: TGTGCCATCAGGTCCGGGACAGAAAACACTGAAGCTTTCTTT. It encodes CAIRSGTENTEAFF.

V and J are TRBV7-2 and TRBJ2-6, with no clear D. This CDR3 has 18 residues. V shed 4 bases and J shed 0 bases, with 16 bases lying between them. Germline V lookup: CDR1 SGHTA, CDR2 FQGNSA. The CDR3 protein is CASSSTFSFDSGANVLTF. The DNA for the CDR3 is TGTGCCAGCAGCTCAACCTTTAGCTTCGACTCTGGGGCCAACGTCCTGACTTTC.

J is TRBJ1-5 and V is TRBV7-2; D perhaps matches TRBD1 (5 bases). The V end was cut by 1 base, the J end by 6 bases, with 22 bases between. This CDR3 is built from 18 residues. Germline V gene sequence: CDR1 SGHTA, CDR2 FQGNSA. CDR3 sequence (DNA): TGTGCCAGCAGCTTAGTGTGGGAGGGGCAACGAGGTAGTCAGCCCCAGCATTTT. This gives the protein CASSLVWEGQRGSQPQHF.